This TCR beta chain was observed in a study of blood T cells in healthy people across ages. The wider study: With template switching, about one barcoded beta molecule was captured per two T cells.

General study points: Long-lived donors had more naive CD4+ cells and higher diversity than aged donors.

A second roughly 6 to 11 cycle PCR used barcoded and J-beta primers. TCRdb called the 5' RACE reads again in MiXCR, with one record for every CDR3 protein. The profile covers about 640,000 distinct CDR3 sequences, with under 65% appearing a single time and around 37% taken by the ten largest. Remarks on this clonotype: Antigen unknown.

The source of this sequence is a man in his sixties in good health. Sequenced: blood.

DNA for the CDR3: TGTGCCAGCATCTTACGGGGGGGCCTAGACGAGCAGTACTTC. This sequence encodes CASILRGGLDEQYF. The rearrangement joins TRBV6-2 or TRBV6-3 to TRBJ2-7; 8 bases line up with TRBD2. CDR3 length: 14 residues. Germline V gene sequence: CDR1 MNHEY, CDR2 SVGEGT. The junction had 10 bases not matched to a gene; V was cut back by 7 bases and J by 5 bases.